This T cell receptor (beta chain) was obtained from a study of blood T cell repertoires in COVID-19. CDR3 size: 14 residues. Germline loops: CDR1 SQVTM, CDR2 ANQGSEA. The V gene lost 0 bases and the J gene lost 3 bases, with 11 bases spanning the gap. Profiling relied on immunoSEQ multiplex PCR, and the TCRdb table lists in-frame clones only, not all of them. The sample includes about 350,000 clones, 87% seen only once; the top ten take 2.5% to 3%. Sequencing used PBMCs or T cells enriched from blood (not recorded which). This chain links TRBV29-1 with TRBJ1-2; D is unclear. This sequence was found in a woman under 40 who had recovered from COVID-19. The CDR3, as DNA: TGCAGCGTTGAAGAGATGAACAGCTACTATGGCTACACCTTC. Amino acids: CSVEEMNSYYGYTF.